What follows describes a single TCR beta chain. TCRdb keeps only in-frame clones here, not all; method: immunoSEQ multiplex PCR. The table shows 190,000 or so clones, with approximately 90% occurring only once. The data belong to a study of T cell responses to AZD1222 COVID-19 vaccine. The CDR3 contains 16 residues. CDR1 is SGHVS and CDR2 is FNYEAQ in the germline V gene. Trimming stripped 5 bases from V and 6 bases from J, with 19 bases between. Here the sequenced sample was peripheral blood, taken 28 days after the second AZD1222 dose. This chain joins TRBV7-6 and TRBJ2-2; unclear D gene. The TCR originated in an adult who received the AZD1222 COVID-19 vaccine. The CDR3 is CASSPDLEATAGELFF. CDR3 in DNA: TGTGCCAGCAGCCCCGATCTTGAAGCAACGGCCGGGGAGCTGTTTTTT. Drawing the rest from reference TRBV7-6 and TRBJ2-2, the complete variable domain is GAGVSQSPRYKVTKRGQDVALRCDPISGHVSLYWYRQALGQGPEFLTYFNYEAQQDKSGLPNDRFSAERPEGSISTLTIQRTEQRDSAMYRCASSPDLEATAGELFFGEGSRLTVL.